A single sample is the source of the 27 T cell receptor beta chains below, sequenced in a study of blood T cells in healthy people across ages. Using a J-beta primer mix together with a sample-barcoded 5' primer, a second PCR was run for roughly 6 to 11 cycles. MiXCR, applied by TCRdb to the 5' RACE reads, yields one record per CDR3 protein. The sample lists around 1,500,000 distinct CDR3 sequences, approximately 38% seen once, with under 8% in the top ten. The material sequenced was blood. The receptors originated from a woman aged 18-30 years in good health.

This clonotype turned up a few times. CDR3 sequence (DNA): TGTGCCAGCAGCTTAGCCCCACAGACTAGCGGGAAGAGTGAGCAGTACTTC. This gives the protein CASSLAPQTSGKSEQYF. V usage is TRBV7-2 and J usage is TRBJ2-4; 11 bases fit TRBD2. The CDR3 consists of 17 residues. J was trimmed by 13 bases and V by 0 bases; bases with no gene match: 14. In germline, CDR1 is SGHTA, CDR2 FQGNSA.

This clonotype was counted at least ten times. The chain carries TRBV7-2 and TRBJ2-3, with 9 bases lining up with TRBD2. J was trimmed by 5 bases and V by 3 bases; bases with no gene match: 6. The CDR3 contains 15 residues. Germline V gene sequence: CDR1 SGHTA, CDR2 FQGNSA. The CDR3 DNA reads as TGTGCCAGCAGCTTGGGCGGGGGGGTTGGAGATACGCAGTATTTT. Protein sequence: CASSLGGGVGDTQYF. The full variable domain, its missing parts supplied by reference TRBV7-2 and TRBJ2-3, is GAGVSQSPSNKVTEKGKDVELRCDPISGHTALYWYRQSLGQGLEFLIYFQGNSAPDKSGLPSDRFSAERTGGSVSTLTIQRTQQEDSAVYLCASSLGGGVGDTQYFGPGTRLTVL.

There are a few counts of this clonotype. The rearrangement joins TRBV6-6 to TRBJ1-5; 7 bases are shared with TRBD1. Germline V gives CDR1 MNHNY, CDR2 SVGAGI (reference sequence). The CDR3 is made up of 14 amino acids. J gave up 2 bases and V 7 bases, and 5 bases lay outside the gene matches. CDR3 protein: CASTTGTGNQPQHF. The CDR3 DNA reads TGTGCCAGCACTACCGGGACAGGCAATCAGCCCCAGCATTTT.

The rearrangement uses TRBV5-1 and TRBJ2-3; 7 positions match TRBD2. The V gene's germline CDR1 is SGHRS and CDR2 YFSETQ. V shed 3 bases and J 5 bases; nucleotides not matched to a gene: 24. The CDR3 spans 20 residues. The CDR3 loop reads CASSSVLGGSGYFRGDTQYF. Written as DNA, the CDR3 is TGCGCCAGCAGCTCCGTGCTGGGCGGGAGTGGGTATTTTCGTGGAGATACGCAGTATTTT.

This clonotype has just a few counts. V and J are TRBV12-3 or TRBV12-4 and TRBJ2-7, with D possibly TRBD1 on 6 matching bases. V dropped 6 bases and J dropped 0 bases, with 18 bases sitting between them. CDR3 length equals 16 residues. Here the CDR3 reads CASSHPPETGSYEQYF. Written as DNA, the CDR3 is TGTGCCAGCAGCCACCCACCCGAGACAGGCTCCTACGAGCAGTACTTC.

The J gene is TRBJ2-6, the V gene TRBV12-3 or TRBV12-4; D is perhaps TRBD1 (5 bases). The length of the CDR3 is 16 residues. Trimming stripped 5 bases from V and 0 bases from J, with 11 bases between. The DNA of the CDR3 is TGTGCCAGCAGTCCCTCAGGGTCCTCTGGGGCCAACGTCCTGACTTTC. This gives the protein CASSPSGSSGANVLTF.

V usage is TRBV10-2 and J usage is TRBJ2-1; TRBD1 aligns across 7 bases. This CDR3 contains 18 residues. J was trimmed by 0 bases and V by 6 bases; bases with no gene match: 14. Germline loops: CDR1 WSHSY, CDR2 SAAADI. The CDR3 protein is CASRPHGTASSSYNEQFF. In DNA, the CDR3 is TGCGCCAGCAGACCCCACGGGACAGCCTCGAGCTCCTACAATGAGCAGTTCTTC.

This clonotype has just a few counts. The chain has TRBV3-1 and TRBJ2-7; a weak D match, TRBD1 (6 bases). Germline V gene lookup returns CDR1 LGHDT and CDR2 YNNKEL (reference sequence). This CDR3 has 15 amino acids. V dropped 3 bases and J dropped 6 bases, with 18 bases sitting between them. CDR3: CASSHTGTLFGEQYF. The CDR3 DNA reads TGTGCCAGCAGCCATACCGGGACACTATTTGGCGAGCAGTACTTC.

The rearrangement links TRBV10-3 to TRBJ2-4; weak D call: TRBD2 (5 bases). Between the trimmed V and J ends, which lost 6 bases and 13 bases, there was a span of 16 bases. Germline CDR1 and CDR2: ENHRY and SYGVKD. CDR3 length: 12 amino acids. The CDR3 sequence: CAISPTTNEQYF. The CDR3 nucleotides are TGTGCCATCAGCCCGACTACCAATGAGCAGTACTTC.

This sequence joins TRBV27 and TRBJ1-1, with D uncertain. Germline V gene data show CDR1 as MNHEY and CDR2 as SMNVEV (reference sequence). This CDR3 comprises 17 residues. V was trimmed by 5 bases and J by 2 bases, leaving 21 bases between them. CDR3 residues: CASSNRALIPLNTEAFF. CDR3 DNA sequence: TGTGCCAGCAGTAACCGGGCCCTCATCCCCCTTAACACTGAAGCTTTCTTT.

The CDR3 sequence is CASSVVVNSLSYNEQFF. CDR3 coding DNA: TGTGCCAGCAGCGTAGTTGTAAATTCCCTATCCTACAATGAGCAGTTCTTC. The gene calls are TRBV9 and TRBJ2-1; D unresolved. V was shortened by 0 bases and J by 1 base, with 14 bases between the two germline ends. From germline, CDR1 is SGDLS and CDR2 YYNGEE. The CDR3 has 17 residues.

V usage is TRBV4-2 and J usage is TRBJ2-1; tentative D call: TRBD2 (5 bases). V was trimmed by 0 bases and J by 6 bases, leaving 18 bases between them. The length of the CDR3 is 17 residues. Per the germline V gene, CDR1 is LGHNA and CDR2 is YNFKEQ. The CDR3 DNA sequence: TGTGCCAGCAGCCAAGAAGCGGTGACCCTCGAAAGCAATGAGCAGTTCTTC. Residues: CASSQEAVTLESNEQFF.

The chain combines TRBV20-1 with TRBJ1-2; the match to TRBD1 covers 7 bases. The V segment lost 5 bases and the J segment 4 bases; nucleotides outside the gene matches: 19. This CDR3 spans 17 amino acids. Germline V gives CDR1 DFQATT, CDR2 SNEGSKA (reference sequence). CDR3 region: CSASQQGTIVAPYGYTF. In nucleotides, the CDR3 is TGCAGTGCTTCACAACAGGGGACAATTGTCGCTCCCTATGGCTACACCTTC.

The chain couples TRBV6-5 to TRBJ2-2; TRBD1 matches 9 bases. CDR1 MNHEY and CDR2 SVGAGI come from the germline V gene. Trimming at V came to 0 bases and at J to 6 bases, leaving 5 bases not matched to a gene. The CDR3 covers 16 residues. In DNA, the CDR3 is TGTGCCAGCAGTTACTCGGGGACAGGGCTAGCCGGGGAGCTGTTTTTT. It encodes CASSYSGTGLAGELFF.

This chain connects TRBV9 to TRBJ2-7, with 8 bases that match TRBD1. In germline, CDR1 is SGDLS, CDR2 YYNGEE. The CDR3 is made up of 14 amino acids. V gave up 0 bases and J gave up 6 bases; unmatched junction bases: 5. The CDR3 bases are TGTGCCAGCAGCGTAGGACAGGGGAGAGGCGAGCAGTACTTC. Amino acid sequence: CASSVGQGRGEQYF.

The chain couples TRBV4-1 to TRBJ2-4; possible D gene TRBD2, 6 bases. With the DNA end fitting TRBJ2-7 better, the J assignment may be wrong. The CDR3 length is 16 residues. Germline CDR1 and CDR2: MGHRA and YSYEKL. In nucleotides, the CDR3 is TGCGCCAGCAGCCAGTCTTTAGGGGCGGGGCTACACGAGCAGTACTTC. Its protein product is CASSQSLGAGLHEQYF.

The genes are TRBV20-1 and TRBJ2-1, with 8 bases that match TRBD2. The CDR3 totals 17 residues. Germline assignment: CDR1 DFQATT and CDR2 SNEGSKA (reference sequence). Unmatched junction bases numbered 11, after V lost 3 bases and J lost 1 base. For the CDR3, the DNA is TGCAGTGCTAGGAAGGAGCTAGCGGGCGGTTCCTACAATGAGCAGTTCTTC. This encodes CSARKELAGGSYNEQFF.

CDR3 sequence (DNA): TGTGCCAGCAGCTTTAACCATATAGCTAACTATGGCTACACCTTC. This codes for CASSFNHIANYGYTF. V gene TRBV7-2 combines with J gene TRBJ1-2; no reliable D call. In germline, CDR1 is SGHTA, CDR2 FQGNSA. The ends were cut back, 3 bases at V and 0 bases at J, with 11 bases in the middle. The CDR3 has 15 residues.

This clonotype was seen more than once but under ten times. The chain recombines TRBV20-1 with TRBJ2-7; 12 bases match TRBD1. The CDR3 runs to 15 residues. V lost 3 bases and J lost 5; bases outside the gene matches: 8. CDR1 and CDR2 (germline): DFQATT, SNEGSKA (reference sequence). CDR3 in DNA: TGCAGTGCTAGTCGCCTAGGGACAGGGGGCAACGAGCAGTACTTC. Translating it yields CSASRLGTGGNEQYF.

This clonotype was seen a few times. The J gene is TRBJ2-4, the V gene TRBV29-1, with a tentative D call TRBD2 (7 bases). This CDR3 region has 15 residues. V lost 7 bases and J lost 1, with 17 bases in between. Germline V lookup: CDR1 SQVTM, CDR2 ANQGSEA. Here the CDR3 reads CSGLAGVAAKNIQYF. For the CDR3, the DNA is TGCAGCGGACTAGCAGGGGTCGCTGCCAAAAACATTCAGTACTTC.

This CDR3 reads CASRGGGSMNTEAFF. CDR3 DNA sequence: TGTGCCAGCCGAGGGGGGGGGTCAATGAACACTGAAGCTTTCTTT. The chain recombines TRBV11-2 with TRBJ1-1, with TRBD1 as a possible D gene (6 bases). From germline, CDR1 is SGHAT and CDR2 FQNNGV. The CDR3 totals 15 residues. The V end lost 8 bases, the J end lost 0 bases, and 16 bases lay between the germline ends.

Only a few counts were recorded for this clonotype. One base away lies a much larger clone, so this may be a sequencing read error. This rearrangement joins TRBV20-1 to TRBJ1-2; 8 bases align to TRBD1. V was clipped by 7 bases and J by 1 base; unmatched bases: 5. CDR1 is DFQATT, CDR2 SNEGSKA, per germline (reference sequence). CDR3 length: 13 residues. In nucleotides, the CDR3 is TGCAGTGTCCACAGGGGGGTTAACTATGGCTACACCTTC. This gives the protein CSVHRGVNYGYTF.

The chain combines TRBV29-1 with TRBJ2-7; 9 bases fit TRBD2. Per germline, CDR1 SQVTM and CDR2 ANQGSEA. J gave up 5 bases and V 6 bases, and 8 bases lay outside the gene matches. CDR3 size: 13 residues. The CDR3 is CSVEREATHEQYF. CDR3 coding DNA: TGCAGCGTCGAGCGGGAGGCAACACACGAGCAGTACTTC.

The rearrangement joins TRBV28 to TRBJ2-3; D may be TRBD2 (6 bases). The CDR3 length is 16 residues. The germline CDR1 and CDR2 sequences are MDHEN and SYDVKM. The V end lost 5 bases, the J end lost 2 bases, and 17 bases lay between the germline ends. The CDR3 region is CASSVVAGTLTDTQYF. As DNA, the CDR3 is TGTGCCAGCAGTGTGGTCGCGGGAACCCTCACAGATACGCAGTATTTT.

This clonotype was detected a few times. The CDR3 bases are TGTGCCAGCAGTATGGGGAACACTGAAGCTTTCTTT. Its translation is CASSMGNTEAFF. The chain uses TRBV12-3 or TRBV12-4 and TRBJ1-1; D gene unclear. The V and J ends lost 5 bases and 1 base respectively, with 5 bases between them. The CDR3 is made up of 12 amino acids.

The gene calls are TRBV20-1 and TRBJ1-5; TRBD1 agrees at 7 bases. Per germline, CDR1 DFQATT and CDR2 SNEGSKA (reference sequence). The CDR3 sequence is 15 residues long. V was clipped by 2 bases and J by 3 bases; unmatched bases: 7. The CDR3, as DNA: TGCAGTGCTAGAACGGCAGGGGGAGTCAATCAGCCCCAGCATTTT. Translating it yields CSARTAGGVNQPQHF.

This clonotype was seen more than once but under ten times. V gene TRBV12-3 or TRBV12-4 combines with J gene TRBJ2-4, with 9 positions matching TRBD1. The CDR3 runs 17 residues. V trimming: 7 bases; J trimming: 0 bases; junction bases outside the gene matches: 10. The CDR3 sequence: CASMKGTGTLAKNIQYF. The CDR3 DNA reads TGTGCCAGCATGAAAGGGACAGGGACTCTAGCCAAAAACATTCAGTACTTC.